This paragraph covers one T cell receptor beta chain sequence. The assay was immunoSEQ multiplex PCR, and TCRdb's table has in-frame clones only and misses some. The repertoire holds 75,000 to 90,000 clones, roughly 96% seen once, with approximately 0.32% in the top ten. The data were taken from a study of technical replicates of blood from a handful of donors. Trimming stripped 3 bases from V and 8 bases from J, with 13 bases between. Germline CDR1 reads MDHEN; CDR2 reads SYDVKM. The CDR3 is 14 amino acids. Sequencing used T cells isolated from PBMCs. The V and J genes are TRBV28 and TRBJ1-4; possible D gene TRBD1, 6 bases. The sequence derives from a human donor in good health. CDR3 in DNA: TGTGCCAGCAGTTTGCCAGGGGAGGGGGAAAAACTGTTTTTT. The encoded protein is CASSLPGEGEKLFF. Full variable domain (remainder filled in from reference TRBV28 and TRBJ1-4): DVKVTQSSRYLVKRTGEKVFLECVQDMDHENMFWYRQDPGLGLRLIYFSYDVKMKEKGDIPEGYSVSREKKERFSLILESASTNQTSMYLCASSLPGEGEKLFFGSGTQLSVL.